Sequencing of this T cell receptor (beta chain) was carried out in a study of shared clonotypes between healthy human individuals. Findings of the study overall: Sequencing depth was predicted to influence how clonotypes are shared among donors.

In the case of this clone: Its cognate antigen is unknown.

Assay: immunoSEQ multiplex PCR; the TCRdb copy retains only in-frame clones and omits some. This table has hundreds of thousands of clones, roughly 70% appearing once. The CDR3 has 14 residues. The V end lost 3 bases, the J end lost 0 bases, and 9 bases lay between the germline ends. Germline V gene lookup returns CDR1 SGHAT and CDR2 FQDESV (reference sequence). The sequenced sample was memory CD4+ T cells sorted from blood. The subset was: CD45RA-negative fraction. The clonotype was recovered from a woman under 40 in good health. The chain carries TRBV11-1 and TRBJ2-7; D is unclear. The CDR3 loop is CASSLTPSSYEQYF. CDR3 coding DNA: TGTGCCAGCAGCTTGACACCTTCCTCCTACGAGCAGTACTTC. Variable domain in full (rest from reference TRBV11-1 and TRBJ2-7): EAEVAQSPRYKITEKSQAVAFWCDPISGHATLYWYRQILGQGPELLVQFQDESVVDDSQLPKDRFSAERLKGVDSTLKIQPAELGDSAMYLCASSLTPSSYEQYFGPGTRLTVT.